This T cell receptor beta chain is from a study of cytomegalovirus exposure and HLA in healthy donors. Study-wide background: Earlier findings included about 120 million unique TCR beta sequences obtained from about 180 million T cells. Regarding the study as a whole: Rare TCR sequences dominated, though some public TCRs recurred in many donors. TCR beta sequences reportedly predicted the HLA-A and HLA-B alleles of most subjects accurately. Overall, approximately 150 TCR beta chains were annotated as cytomegalovirus-associated.

PCR primers comprised 60 Vbeta and 13 Jbeta primers. Data came from immunoSEQ multiplex PCR; TCRdb stores just in-frame clones and leaves some out. The repertoire holds some 190,000 clones, with roughly 87% as singletons. A remark on this clone: Antigen: not known.

Sequenced sample: PBMCs. This receptor was taken from a middle-aged man in good health and CMV-seronegative.

CDR3 residues: CASSQEQGKGEKLFF. The CDR3 DNA reads TGCGCCAGCAGCCAAGAACAGGGAAAAGGGGAAAAACTGTTTTTT. The chain recombines TRBV4-1 with TRBJ1-4; tentatively, D is TRBD1 (6 bases). Trimming removed 0 bases from V and 8 bases from J, with 13 bases in between. The V gene's germline CDR1 is MGHRA and CDR2 YSYEKL. The CDR3 contains 15 residues.